This TCR beta chain was sequenced for a study of blood T cell repertoires in COVID-19. Study summary: COVID-19 samples, acute and convalescent, were from the United States, Italy and Spain. The analysed material was cDNA or gDNA that came from T cells, B-cell-depleted T cells, or PBMCs.

Germline V CDR1 and CDR2: SGDLS, YYNGEE. This CDR3 comprises 14 residues. The V end was cut by 3 bases, the J end by 7 bases, with 16 bases between. Original processing methods: Amplification of reference gene primers was used by the study to estimate nucleated cell counts. Clones were read by immunoSEQ multiplex PCR, and TCRdb kept only the in-frame ones, dropping some. V, J and clone size derive from that table, while D and trimming were established from the DNA sequence. The sample records 55,000 to 70,000 clones, more than 75% being singletons. This sequence joins TRBV9 and TRBJ2-5; a weak D match, TRBD1 (6 bases). This TCR came from a man aged 70 or older with acute or convalescent COVID-19. Sequencing used peripheral blood. The CDR3 coding sequence is TGTGCCAGCAGCGACCGGGACACCCTGGGGACCCAGTACTTC. Translation: CASSDRDTLGTQYF.